This T cell receptor beta chain was recorded in a study of blood T cell repertoires in COVID-19 (dated by TCRdb to between 2020 and 2021). Concerning the study at large: The collaborator samples originated in the United States, Italy and Spain and spanned the acute and convalescent phases of COVID-19. The material from the prospective study consisted of cDNA or gDNA derived from T cells, B-cell-depleted T cells, or PBMCs. Where available, HLA class I and class II types were taken from metadata supplied by the sample provider and were not determined by assay-based typing. Deeply sampled blood TCRbeta repertoires from subjects exposed to, actively infected with, or recovered from COVID-19 were included in the dataset. Nearly every sample came with metadata listing a de-identified subject ID, COVID-19 status, age in years and sex. The samples were drawn from two sources: the first 160 participants of the ongoing ImmuneRACE study, and over 950 subjects contributed by 6 global collaborators. A freely available public database, intended as a resource for researchers studying the immune response to SARS-CoV-2, is where the repertoires were released.

Points the paper makes about the study in general: The quantity of clinical and demographic metadata differed by source and by participant and was supplied without curation.

Collaborating institutions collected whole blood in K2EDTA tubes following their own protocols. For TCRbeta analysis, collaborator samples were shipped as frozen whole blood, as isolated PBMCs, or as DNA extracted from either sample type. TCRbeta CDR3 regions were amplified from genomic DNA by means of the immunoSEQ Assay, a bias-controlled multiplex PCR. As for the original processing: Within the assay, amplification of reference gene primers was used to estimate how many nucleated cells each sample contained. To quantify the absolute abundance of each unique TCRbeta CDR3 rearrangement, sequence reads were collapsed and filtered. For each sample, productive Simpson clonality was calculated by taking the square root of Simpson's diversity index across productive rearrangements. Sourced from immuneACCESS, this table was stored by TCRdb with only in-frame sequences that have V and J called. A share of the clones is absent; for the studies checked, an unresolved V gene accounts for under half, and the remainder has no known explanation. That table is the source of V, J and clone size, and D and trimming were worked out from the DNA. This sample has around 210,000 clones in its table, and roughly 88% of those were observed once. Roughly 1.5% of the sample is in the top ten clones.

Concerning this clone itself: Its antigen specificity is not known. Nothing much larger sits one base from this clone, and base qualities are not available.

According to the germline V gene (reference sequence), CDR1 reads LNHDA and CDR2 reads SQIVND. Reading from cysteine to phenylalanine, the CDR3 counts 13 amino acids. Only CDR3 DNA remains: 39 bases, in frame from the first base. V is reduced by 5 bases and J by 9 bases, leaving a spacing of 14 bases between them. The sample was peripheral blood. This TCR was sampled from a man aged 18 to 29 with active or convalescent COVID-19. The sequence links TRBV19 to TRBJ2-1; TRBD2 is a possible D gene, resting on 6 matching bases. The CDR3 sequence is CASSLASLSEQFF. Here is the DNA: TGTGCCAGTAGTCTAGCGAGTCTGAGTGAGCAGTTCTTC.